The entry below describes one T cell receptor (beta chain). TCRdb ran MiXCR on the 5' RACE reads and lists one entry per CDR3 protein. The sample includes more than 450,000 distinct CDR3 sequences, over 15% of them seen just once. This sample was taken from a study of T-cell memory formation after mild COVID-19. Per the germline V gene, CDR1 is KGHDR and CDR2 is SFDVKD. The CDR3 covers 17 residues. After removal of 4 bases from V and 6 bases from J, the junction contained 9 bases not matched to a gene. The sequence was obtained from an adult woman who had mild COVID-19 (a few samples of this study predate the infection). Cell type and time point are not known. The V call is TRBV24-1, the J call TRBJ2-1; 12 nucleotides agree with TRBD2. Specimen: PBMCs or a T cell subset sorted from them (not recorded which). The CDR3 here is CATSDPIPGLAGNEQFF. In nucleotides, the CDR3 is TGTGCCACCAGTGACCCCATCCCGGGACTAGCGGGCAATGAGCAGTTCTTC.